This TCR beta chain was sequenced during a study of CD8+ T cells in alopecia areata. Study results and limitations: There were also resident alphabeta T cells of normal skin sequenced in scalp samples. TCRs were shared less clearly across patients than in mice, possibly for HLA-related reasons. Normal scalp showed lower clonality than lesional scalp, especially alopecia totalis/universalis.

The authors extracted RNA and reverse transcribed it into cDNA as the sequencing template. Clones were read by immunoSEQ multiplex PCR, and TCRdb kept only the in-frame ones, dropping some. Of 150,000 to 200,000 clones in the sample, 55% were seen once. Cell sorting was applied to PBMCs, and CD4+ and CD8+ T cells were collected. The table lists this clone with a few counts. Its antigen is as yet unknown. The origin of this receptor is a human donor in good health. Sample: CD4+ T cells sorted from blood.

For the CDR3, the DNA is TGTGCCAGCAAGCCATCAGGGGGCGGGGCCAACGTCCTGACTTTC. Encoded protein: CASKPSGGGANVLTF. The V gene is TRBV25-1, the J gene TRBJ2-6; 8 positions match TRBD1. In germline, CDR1 is MGHDK, CDR2 SYGVNS. V shed 7 bases and J 4 bases; nucleotides not matched to a gene: 6. The CDR3 runs to 15 residues.